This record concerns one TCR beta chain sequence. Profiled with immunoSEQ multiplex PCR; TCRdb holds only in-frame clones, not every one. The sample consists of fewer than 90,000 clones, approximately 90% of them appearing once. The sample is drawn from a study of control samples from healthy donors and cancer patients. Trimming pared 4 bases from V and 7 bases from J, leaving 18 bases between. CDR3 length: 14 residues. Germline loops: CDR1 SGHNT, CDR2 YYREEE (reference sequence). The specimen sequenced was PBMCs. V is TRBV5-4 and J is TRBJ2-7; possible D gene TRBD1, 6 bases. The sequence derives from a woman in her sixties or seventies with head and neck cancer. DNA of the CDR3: TGTGCCAGCAGCGGCCAGGGGTCCGATTGGGAGCAGTACTTC. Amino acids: CASSGQGSDWEQYF.